This TCR beta chain was documented in a study of graft-versus-host responses after intestinal transplantation. In the study overall: All recipients got anti-thymocyte globulin induction, then tacrolimus and steroids for 3 to 4 years.

Here immunoSEQ multiplex PCR was the method, and the copy in TCRdb shows in-frame clones only, minus some. Here the sample spans fewer than 45,000 clones, 90% to 95% being singletons. The sequence came from a human patient who received an intestinal transplant, so some T cells may come from the graft donor. The starting material was PBMCs, obtained 524 days after transplant.

The CDR3 sequence is CASSISADPYEQYF. CDR3 DNA: TGTGCCAGTAGTATATCAGCGGACCCCTACGAGCAGTACTTC. The V and J genes are TRBV19 and TRBJ2-5, with D perhaps matching TRBD2 (5 bases). The J call may be faulty, since TRBJ2-7 better matches the DNA end. Germline CDR1 LNHDA, CDR2 SQIVND (reference sequence). This CDR3 has 14 residues.